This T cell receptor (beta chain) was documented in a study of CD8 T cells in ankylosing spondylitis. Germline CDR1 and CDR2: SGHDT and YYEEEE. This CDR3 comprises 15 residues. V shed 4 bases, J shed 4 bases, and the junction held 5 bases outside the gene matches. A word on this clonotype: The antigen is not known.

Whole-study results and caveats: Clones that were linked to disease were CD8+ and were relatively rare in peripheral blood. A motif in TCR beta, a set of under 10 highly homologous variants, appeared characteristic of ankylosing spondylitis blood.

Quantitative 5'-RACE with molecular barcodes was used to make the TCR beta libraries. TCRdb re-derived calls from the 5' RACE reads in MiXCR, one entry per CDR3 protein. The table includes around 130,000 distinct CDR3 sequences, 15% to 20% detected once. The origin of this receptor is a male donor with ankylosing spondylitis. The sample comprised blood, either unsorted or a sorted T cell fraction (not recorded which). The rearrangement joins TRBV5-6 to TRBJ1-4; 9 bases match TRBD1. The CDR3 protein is CASSGQGRDNEKLFF. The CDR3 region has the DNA TGTGCCAGCAGCGGACAGGGGCGGGATAATGAAAAACTGTTTTTT.